The 23 T cell receptor beta chains given below trace back to one sample, sequenced in a study of cytomegalovirus exposure and HLA in healthy donors. PCR was performed using 60 Vbeta and 13 Jbeta primers. The table came from immunoSEQ multiplex PCR; TCRdb's copy has only in-frame clones and leaves some out. Altogether about 160,000 clones are present, 70% to 75% being singletons, with the ten largest covering 4% to 5%. The sequenced sample was PBMCs. These receptors were taken from a man aged 18-30 years in good health and CMV-seropositive.

The chain uses TRBV5-1 and TRBJ1-5, with D perhaps TRBD1 (6 bases). The germline V and J ends were trimmed by 3 bases and 3 bases, with 22 bases remaining between them. This CDR3 is built from 18 residues. Germline CDR1 reads SGHRS; CDR2 reads YFSETQ. CDR3 DNA: TGCGCCAGCAGCTCGCCCCACAGGGCGGAATGGAACAATCAGCCCCAGCATTTT. Amino acids: CASSSPHRAEWNNQPQHF.

In the case of this clone: This CDR3 is missing its conserved last phenylalanine or tryptophan, likely due to a read error. The V call is TRBV11-2, the J call TRBJ1-1; unclear D gene. The CDR3 is 12 amino acids. Germline assignment: CDR1 SGHAT and CDR2 FQNNGV. The V end lost 1 base, the J end lost 8 bases, and 8 bases lay between the germline ends. The CDR3 is CASSLGTGEAFL. The CDR3 bases are TGTGCCAGCAGCTTAGGTACCGGGGAAGCTTTCCTT.

J is TRBJ2-1 and V is TRBV19, with 11 bases lining up with TRBD2. Germline assignment: CDR1 LNHDA and CDR2 SQIVND (reference sequence). V gave up 7 bases and J gave up 1 base; unmatched junction bases: 9. This CDR3 spans 17 amino acids. CDR3 region: CASTGLAGGLSYNEQFF. In nucleotides, the CDR3 is TGTGCCAGTACTGGGCTAGCGGGGGGCTTATCCTACAATGAGCAGTTCTTC.

This chain joins TRBV6-1 and TRBJ1-5; maybe TRBD1 (5 bases). V lost 6 bases and J 7 bases, leaving 13 bases between the germline ends. The CDR3 is 13 amino acids. Germline CDR1 is MNHNS and CDR2 is SASEGT. The CDR3 loop reads CASSWGDSQPQHF. As DNA, the CDR3 is TGTGCCAGCAGCTGGGGGGATTCCCAGCCCCAGCATTTT.

The rearrangement joins TRBV18 to TRBJ1-1, with no clear D. Germline CDR1 KGHSH, CDR2 LQKENI. The CDR3 length is 17 residues. Trimming pared 2 bases from V and 3 bases from J, leaving 19 bases between. In nucleotides, the CDR3 is TGTGCCAGCTCACCAACCCAGGACGGAGGGCCAGACACTGAAGCTTTCTTT. Translating gives CASSPTQDGGPDTEAFF.

The chain is built from TRBV11-2 and TRBJ1-2, with D possibly being TRBD1 (6 bases). This CDR3 region has 11 residues. Between the trimmed V and J ends, which lost 3 bases and 7 bases, there was a span of 6 bases. CDR1 and CDR2 (germline): SGHAT, FQNNGV. The DNA of the CDR3 is TGTGCCAGCAGCTTCAGGGGTGGCTACACCTTC. Encoded protein: CASSFRGGYTF.

The rearrangement joins TRBV5-1 to TRBJ2-5; 7 bases line up with TRBD2. Germline CDR1 and CDR2: SGHRS and YFSETQ. The length of the CDR3 is 16 residues. J lost 4 bases, V lost 3 bases, and 12 bases had no gene match. CDR3 loop: CASSSSLLAPPETQYF. CDR3 sequence (DNA): TGCGCCAGCAGCTCCTCCTTACTAGCGCCCCCAGAGACCCAGTACTTC.

J is TRBJ1-2 and V is TRBV6-6, with 8 bases aligning to TRBD1. J was trimmed by 5 bases and V by 3 bases; bases with no gene match: 8. Germline CDR1 and CDR2: MNHNY and SVGAGI (reference sequence). CDR3 length: 15 residues. The CDR3 DNA reads as TGTGCCAGCAGTTATGGGGGCGACAGGGGTTATGGCTACACCTTC. Encoded protein: CASSYGGDRGYGYTF.

This clone was recorded at least ten times. This chain uses TRBV4-2 with TRBJ2-1, with a possible D match to TRBD1 (7 bases). Deletions cut 1 base from V and 2 bases from J, with 18 bases between. The CDR3 runs 18 residues. Per the germline V gene, CDR1 is LGHNA and CDR2 is YNFKEQ. CDR3 DNA: TGTGCCAGCAGCCAAGTCGGTGGGGCAGGGGGGCCCTACAATGAGCAGTTCTTC. Translated, it gives CASSQVGGAGGPYNEQFF.

The rearrangement links TRBV7-9 to TRBJ1-2, with D perhaps TRBD1 (6 bases). CDR1 and CDR2 (germline): SEHNR, FQNEAQ (reference sequence). V shed 5 bases and J shed 3 bases, with 13 bases lying between them. The CDR3 totals 14 residues. In DNA form, the CDR3 reads TGTGCCAGCAGCAAAGAGGGGGTTTACTATGGCTACACCTTC. Protein sequence: CASSKEGVYYGYTF.

This clone was observed a handful of times. The chain has TRBV6-6 and TRBJ1-2; tentative D call: TRBD1 (5 bases). The V gene's germline CDR1 is MNHNY and CDR2 SVGAGI (reference sequence). The V and J ends lost 7 bases and 8 bases respectively, with 14 bases between them. This CDR3 has 12 amino acids. In DNA, the CDR3 is TGTGCCAGCACTTCAGGGCGGATAGGCTACACCTTC. It specifies CASTSGRIGYTF.

The chain links TRBV7-9 to TRBJ2-1, with D possibly TRBD2 on 5 matching bases. The germline gives CDR1 SEHNR, CDR2 FQNEAQ (reference sequence). V was clipped by 1 base and J by 5 bases, with 9 bases between them. The CDR3 totals 14 residues. CDR3 sequence (DNA): TGTGCCAGCAGCTTAGGTTGGGAGAACAATGAGCAGTTCTTC. Its protein product is CASSLGWENNEQFF.

V gene TRBV11-1 combines with J gene TRBJ2-2; D is perhaps TRBD1 (6 bases). This CDR3 has 17 amino acids. Trimming removed 0 bases at V and 6 bases at J, with 17 bases between. Germline CDR1 and CDR2: SGHAT and FQDESV (reference sequence). The CDR3, as DNA: TGTGCCAGCAGCTTAGCGCAAGGGTGGGGGCCGCCCGGGGAGCTGTTTTTT. Amino acids: CASSLAQGWGPPGELFF.

This clone was seen only once. The chain has TRBV6-5 and TRBJ1-2; 8 positions match TRBD1. V was pared by 10 bases and J by 5 bases, with 15 bases of the junction left unmatched. This CDR3 spans 15 amino acids. Per the germline V gene, CDR1 is MNHEY and CDR2 is SVGAGI. The CDR3 reads CATAGTGYGDYGYTF. As DNA, the CDR3 is TGTGCCACCGCCGGGACAGGATACGGGGATTATGGCTACACCTTC.

This clone was observed a single time. The genes are TRBV20-1 and TRBJ2-5; no clear D. V gave up 0 bases and J gave up 4 bases, with 3 bases separating them. The length of the CDR3 is 11 residues. Germline V gene data show CDR1 as DFQATT and CDR2 as SNEGSKA (reference sequence). The DNA for the CDR3 is TGCAGTGCTAGAGATCGAGAGACCCAGTACTTC. Protein sequence: CSARDRETQYF.

The sample holds a few counts of this clone. The chain carries TRBV19 and TRBJ2-3, with D tentatively TRBD2 (6 bases). Trimming left V 4 bases short and J 6 bases short, with 20 bases between. The CDR3 has 16 residues. Germline V lookup: CDR1 LNHDA, CDR2 SQIVND (reference sequence). The CDR3 nucleotides are TGTGCCAGTAGTAAAACCACCGGGACTCTGTCGGATACGCAGTATTTT. Translation: CASSKTTGTLSDTQYF.

The chain links TRBV5-1 to TRBJ1-1; 7 bases map to TRBD1. V shed 1 base, J shed 1 base, and the junction held 7 bases outside the gene matches. The CDR3 is 16 amino acids. Germline V gene sequence: CDR1 SGHRS, CDR2 YFSETQ. As DNA, the CDR3 is TGCGCCAGCAGCTTGATCCCCGGGACAGCGAACACTGAAGCTTTCTTT. Translated: CASSLIPGTANTEAFF.

V usage is TRBV23-1 and J usage is TRBJ1-3; D gene unclear. TRBV23-1 is annotated as an ORF whose role is uncertain. The CDR3 contains 16 residues. The germline V and J ends were trimmed by 0 bases and 4 bases, with 13 bases remaining between them. This chain's CDR3 is CASSQSGGPWGNTIYF. The CDR3 coding sequence is TGCGCCAGCAGTCAATCAGGAGGACCCTGGGGAAACACCATATATTTT.

This clone was detected a few times. The chain combines TRBV6-1 with TRBJ2-3; TRBD2 matches at 14 bases. After removal of 3 bases from V and 4 bases from J, the junction contained 0 bases not matched to a gene. This CDR3 contains 15 residues. Germline CDR1 and CDR2: MNHNS and SASEGT. The chain's CDR3 is CASSETSGGADTQYF. The CDR3 region has the DNA TGTGCCAGCAGTGAGACTAGCGGGGGGGCAGATACGCAGTATTTT.

The chain employs TRBV5-1 and TRBJ2-3; D remains ambiguous. CDR1 and CDR2 from the germline V gene are SGHRS and YFSETQ. V was pared by 7 bases and J by 7 bases, with 7 bases between. The CDR3 totals 10 residues. The CDR3 DNA follows: TGCGCCAGCTTGGGCTATACGCAGTATTTT. Translated: CASLGYTQYF.

This clone was detected only a few times. The chain combines TRBV5-1 with TRBJ2-2; TRBD1 matches at 8 bases. Trimming removed 0 bases from V and 3 bases from J; junction bases left unmatched: 1. CDR3 length equals 15 residues. Germline V lookup: CDR1 SGHRS, CDR2 YFSETQ. In nucleotides, the CDR3 is TGCGCCAGCAGCTTGGGGGACAGGCACACCGGGGAGCTGTTTTTT. Translation gives CASSLGDRHTGELFF.

There are a few counts of this clone. V usage is TRBV6-5 and J usage is TRBJ2-1, with 8 bases lining up with TRBD2. CDR1 and CDR2 from the germline V gene are MNHEY and SVGAGI. Losses at the gene ends were 4 bases for V and 7 bases for J; bases not matched to a gene: 6. The CDR3 covers 14 residues. The CDR3 DNA sequence: TGTGCCAGCAGTTCCCCGGGGGGGCGGAATGAGCAGTTCTTC. Its translation is CASSSPGGRNEQFF.

This chain connects TRBV2 to TRBJ2-5; possible D gene TRBD2, 7 bases. CDR3 length: 16 amino acids. The germline gives CDR1 SNHLY, CDR2 FYNNEI. Trimming stripped 1 base from V and 1 base from J, with 13 bases between. In DNA, the CDR3 is TGTGCCAGCAGTGAAGGGGGCGGGGGCCTCCAAGAGACCCAGTACTTC. The encoded protein is CASSEGGGGLQETQYF.